The present TCR beta chain was sequenced within a study of cytomegalovirus exposure and HLA in healthy donors. Regarding this clone: A read error may account for a junction end that differs from germline.

Primers included in the PCR were 60 Vbeta and 13 Jbeta primers. Profiling relied on immunoSEQ multiplex PCR, and the TCRdb table lists in-frame clones only, not all of them. Found here are roughly 51,000 clones, over 75% of them singletons; the top ten hold over 2%. The germline V gene encodes CDR1 SEHNR and CDR2 FQNEAQ (reference sequence). The CDR3 is 13 residues long. The sequence was collected from a boy aged 10-17 years in good health and CMV-seropositive. Input material: PBMCs. The V gene is TRBV7-9, the J gene TRBJ2-5; 7 bases fit TRBD2. CDR3 in DNA: TGTTCCAGCGGGCCTAGCGGCCAAGAGACCCAGTACTTC. Translated, it gives CSSGPSGQETQYF. The variable domain in full, completed from reference TRBV7-9 and TRBJ2-5, reads DTGVSQNPRHKITKRGQNVTFRCDPISEHNRLYWYRQTLGQGPEFLTYFQNEAQLEKSRLLSDRFSAERPKGSFSTLEIQRTEQGDSAMYLCSSGPSGQETQYFGPGTRLLVL.